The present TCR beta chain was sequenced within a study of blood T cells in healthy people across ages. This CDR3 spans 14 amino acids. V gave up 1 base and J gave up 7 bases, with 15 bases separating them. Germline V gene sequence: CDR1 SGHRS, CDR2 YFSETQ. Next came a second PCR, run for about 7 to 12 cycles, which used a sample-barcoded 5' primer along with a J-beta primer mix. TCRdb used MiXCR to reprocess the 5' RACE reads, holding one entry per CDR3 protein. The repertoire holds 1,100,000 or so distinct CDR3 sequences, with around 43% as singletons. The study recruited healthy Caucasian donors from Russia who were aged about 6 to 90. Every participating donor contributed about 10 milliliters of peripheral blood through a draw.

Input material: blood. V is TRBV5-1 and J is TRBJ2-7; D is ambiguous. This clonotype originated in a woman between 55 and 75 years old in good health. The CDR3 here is CASSLRGALREQYF. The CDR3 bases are TGCGCCAGCAGCTTGCGCGGAGCATTGCGGGAGCAGTACTTC.